The rows below give T cell receptor beta chains drawn from one sample of a study of post-analysis software for immune sequencing data. TCRdb recomputed calls from the PCR reads with MiXCR, one row per CDR3 protein. This sample carries roughly 400,000 distinct CDR3 sequences, 30% to 45% of them seen once, and the ten largest clones take 6.5% to 8%. The sample was blood. The receptors were gathered from a girl under 10 years old with multiple sclerosis. The CDR3 runs from the conserved cysteine through the conserved F or W. Fields, in order: clone size, D gene, J gene, V gene, CDR3 protein, CDR3 DNA. A D gene is named only where the DNA matches it firmly. Some rows mark clone size as missing; the rest say once, few, many or name a class of expanded clone.

>-|TRBD1|TRBJ2-3|TRBV12-3/TRBV12-4
CASSLEFQGADDTQYF
TGTGCCAGCAGTTTAGAGTTCCAGGGGGCAGATGATACGCAGTATTTT
>-|-|TRBJ2-3|TRBV10-3
CAISTGISSTDTQYF
TGTGCCATCAGTACAGGGATTTCTAGCACAGATACGCAGTATTTT
>-|-|TRBJ2-1|TRBV5-1
CASSLDAYNEQFF
TGCGCCAGCAGCTTGGACGCCTACAATGAGCAGTTCTTC
>-|TRBD1|TRBJ2-6|TRBV9
CASSTGVGANVLTF
TGTGCCAGCAGCACAGGGGTAGGGGCCAACGTCCTGACTTTC
>-|-|TRBJ1-2|TRBV4-2
CASSQEGRSDGYTF
TGTGCCAGCAGCCAAGAGGGCAGATCAGATGGCTACACCTTC
>-|-|TRBJ2-2|TRBV27
CASSLLGGRAGELFF
TGTGCCAGCAGTTTATTGGGGGGTCGGGCCGGGGAGCTGTTTTTT
>-|-|TRBJ1-4|TRBV29-1
CSVVTSNNEKLFF
TGCAGCGTTGTGACATCTAATAATGAAAAACTGTTTTTT
>-|TRBD2|TRBJ2-1|TRBV7-2
CASSLHSGSSYNEQFF
TGTGCCAGCAGCCTCCATAGCGGGAGCTCCTACAATGAGCAGTTCTTC
>-|-|TRBJ2-5|TRBV7-2
CASSLSEETQYF
TGTGCCAGCAGCTTATCAGAAGAGACCCAGTACTTC
>-|-|TRBJ2-5|TRBV28
CASSQSGVTETQYF
TGTGCCAGCAGCCAATCTGGGGTGACAGAGACCCAGTACTTC
>few|TRBD1|TRBJ1-2|TRBV7-9
CASRLRDRRFNNYGYTF
TGTGCCAGCAGACTCCGGGACAGGCGATTCAATAACTATGGCTACACCTTC
>many|-|TRBJ2-7|TRBV10-2
CATSPGLWREQYF
TGCGCCACCTCCCCGGGCCTCTGGAGGGAGCAGTACTTC
>many|TRBD2|TRBJ2-1|TRBV28
CASSLSGSHNEQFF
TGTGCCAGCAGCTTAAGCGGGAGCCACAATGAGCAGTTCTTC
>few|TRBD2|TRBJ2-1|TRBV29-1
CSVGPHRLAGVEQFF
TGCAGCGTTGGCCCTCATCGACTAGCGGGAGTTGAGCAGTTCTTC
>-|-|TRBJ2-5|TRBV5-1
CASSLAYNGETQYF
TGCGCCAGCAGCTTGGCCTACAACGGGGAGACCCAGTACTTC
>few|-|TRBJ2-5|TRBV28
CASSPLWAEQETQYF
TGTGCCAGCAGTCCCCTTTGGGCCGAACAAGAGACCCAGTACTTC
>-|TRBD1|TRBJ2-7|TRBV20-1
CSASDRVVYEQYF
TGCAGTGCTAGCGACAGGGTGGTCTACGAGCAGTACTTC
>few|TRBD2|TRBJ2-5|TRBV9
CASSVGGSGSRRETQYF
TGTGCCAGCAGCGTAGGAGGAAGCGGGAGTCGGAGGGAGACCCAGTACTTC
>many|-|TRBJ1-2|TRBV5-1
CASSLGGDGYTF
TGCGCCAGCAGTCTCGGAGGGGACGGCTACACCTTC
>-|-|TRBJ2-7|TRBV6-5
CASSYGTPGHEQYF
TGTGCCAGCAGTTACGGGACACCAGGCCACGAGCAGTACTTC
>-|-|TRBJ1-2|TRBV9
CASSGDRGGWGYTF
TGTGCCAGCAGCGGAGACAGAGGCGGTTGGGGCTACACCTTC
>-|-|TRBJ1-1|TRBV9
CASKSSNTEAFF
TGTGCCAGCAAAAGCTCGAACACTGAAGCTTTCTTT
>-|-|TRBJ2-1|TRBV28
CASSSIRRGSSYNEQFF
TGTGCCAGCAGTTCGATACGTCGGGGAAGCTCCTACAATGAGCAGTTCTTC
>-|-|TRBJ2-5|TRBV12-3/TRBV12-4
CASRSGLGAQETQYF
TGTGCCAGCAGAAGCGGCCTGGGGGCCCAAGAGACCCAGTACTTC
>-|-|TRBJ1-2|TRBV20-1
CSARIRGNSNYGYTF
TGCAGTGCTAGGATTCGGGGAAATAGTAACTATGGCTACACCTTC
>once|-|TRBJ1-2|TRBV10-3
CAICDGYPGNYGYTF
TGTGCCATCTGTGATGGTTATCCAGGGAACTATGGCTACACCTTC
>few|-|TRBJ1-1|TRBV10-2
CASREGSVTEAFF
TGCGCCAGCAGGGAGGGATCGGTCACTGAAGCTTTCTTT
>-|-|TRBJ2-4|TRBV5-1
CASSLAPDSQNIQYF
TGCGCCAGCAGCTTGGCTCCGGACAGTCAAAACATTCAGTACTTC
>few|-|TRBJ2-7|TRBV4-1
CASSRNFVLRGNGSYEQYF
TGCGCCAGCAGCCGAAATTTTGTTTTGAGGGGTAACGGCTCCTACGAGCAGTACTTC
>-|TRBD1|TRBJ1-1|TRBV12-3/TRBV12-4
CASSPTGFTEAFF
TGTGCCAGCAGCCCGACAGGGTTCACTGAAGCTTTCTTT
>-|-|TRBJ1-5|TRBV6-2/TRBV6-3
CASSYNNQPQHF
TGTGCCAGCAGCTATAACAATCAGCCCCAGCATTTT
>-|TRBD2|TRBJ2-1|TRBV13
CASSPRWTSGYNEQFF
TGTGCCAGCAGCCCCCGTTGGACTAGCGGCTACAATGAGCAGTTCTTC
>-|TRBD1|TRBJ1-5|TRBV11-2
CASSGTGESQPQHF
TGTGCCAGCTCCGGGACAGGGGAGTCGCAGCCCCAGCATTTT
>few|-|TRBJ2-7|TRBV29-1
CSVEVFAENYSYEQYF
TGCAGCGTTGAAGTTTTTGCGGAGAACTACTCCTACGAGCAGTACTTC
>many|-|TRBJ1-2|TRBV12-3/TRBV12-4
CASSLTGNYGYTF
TGTGCCAGCAGCTTAACAGGGAACTATGGCTACACCTTC
>-|-|TRBJ1-6|TRBV12-3/TRBV12-4
CASSFGGGSPLHF
TGTGCCAGCAGTTTCGGTGGGGGGTCACCCCTCCACTTT
>few|TRBD2|TRBJ2-7|TRBV3-1
CASSQTSGASYEQYF
TGTGCCAGCAGCCAAACTAGCGGGGCCTCCTACGAGCAGTACTTC
>few|TRBD1|TRBJ2-5|TRBV29-1
CSVESRGYQETQYF
TGCAGCGTTGAGAGCAGGGGGTACCAAGAGACCCAGTACTTC
>-|TRBD1|TRBJ1-3|TRBV6-6
CASMDRGTNSGNTIYF
TGTGCCAGCATGGACAGGGGGACTAACTCTGGAAACACCATATATTTT
>few|TRBD1|TRBJ1-1|TRBV4-3
CASSRSDRYLGAFF
TGCGCCAGCAGCCGGTCGGACAGGTACCTTGGAGCTTTCTTT
>medium-sized|-|TRBJ2-6|TRBV7-8
CASSLGNPSKVSGANVLTF
TGTGCCAGCAGCTTAGGGAACCCGTCTAAGGTCTCTGGGGCCAACGTCCTGACTTTC
>-|-|TRBJ1-1|TRBV29-1
CSVQGLRTEAFF
TGCAGCGTACAGGGTCTGCGGACTGAAGCTTTCTTT
>-|-|TRBJ2-7|TRBV11-2
CASSWGSGEQYF
TGTGCCAGCAGCTGGGGATCGGGGGAGCAGTACTTC